One TCR beta chain is described in this entry. The data are from a study of molecular identifiers for immune sequencing clone quantification. TCRdb recomputed calls from the PCR reads with MiXCR, one row per CDR3 protein. The sample carries about 630,000 distinct CDR3 sequences, roughly 23% recorded once. V lost 2 bases and J lost 4, with 9 bases in between. Germline V lookup: CDR1 MNHEY, CDR2 SMNVEV (reference sequence). This CDR3 contains 14 residues. The source is a human donor in good health. Some libraries in this study had Jurkat cell RNA spiked in. Sequencing used naive CD8+ T cells from blood, with Jurkat cell RNA spiked in. Subset specified: FACS-sorted CD8+CD4-CCR7+CD45RA+ naive T cells. The chain couples TRBV27 to TRBJ2-1; D is unresolved. The CDR3 DNA is TGTGCCAGCAGTTTAGTAGGGCATTACAATGAGCAGTTCTTC. Translated, it gives CASSLVGHYNEQFF.